These 7 T cell receptor beta chains were sequenced from one sample in a study of post-analysis software for immune sequencing data. Study outcomes and limitations: Patients had higher frequencies than controls of five TRBV segments, including TRBV5-6, TRBV5-1 and TRBV20-1.

Their recognized antigens are unknown. Presence of unique molecular identifiers characterized the TCR beta cDNA libraries. TCRdb re-derived calls from the PCR reads in MiXCR, one entry per CDR3 protein. Of hundreds of thousands of distinct CDR3 sequences listed, approximately 53% are singletons. Sample: blood. These receptors originate from a girl aged 10-17 years with multiple sclerosis.

The gene calls are TRBV2 and TRBJ2-4; possibly TRBD1 for D (6 bases). Trimming left V 7 bases short and J 7 bases short, with 23 bases between. Germline V gene lookup returns CDR1 SNHLY and CDR2 FYNNEI. This CDR3 is built from 16 residues. The CDR3 DNA reads TGTGCCAGCAAAAGTTTGGGGGCGCAAATATCGAACATTCAGTACTTC. Its translation is CASKSLGAQISNIQYF.

V usage is TRBV15 and J usage is TRBJ2-3; unclear D gene. Germline CDR1 LNHNV, CDR2 YYDKDF (reference sequence). The CDR3 is 14 amino acids. Trimming took off 4 bases at V and 5 bases at J, with 13 bases between the two ends. DNA for the CDR3: TGTGCCACCAGCACCTTTATGGGAATAGATACGCAGTATTTT. Translating it yields CATSTFMGIDTQYF.

This clonotype was detected a few times. The chain carries TRBV7-9 and TRBJ1-1; D perhaps matches TRBD1 (5 bases). Trimming took off 7 bases at V and 5 bases at J, with 11 bases between the two ends. Germline CDR1 SEHNR, CDR2 FQNEAQ (reference sequence). The CDR3 has 12 residues. The CDR3 DNA is TGTGCCAGCACCCGCCAGGGTACTGAAGCTTTCTTT. Translated, it gives CASTRQGTEAFF. The full variable domain, in which reference TRBV7-9 and TRBJ1-1 provide the parts outside the CDR3, is DTGVSQNPRHKITKRGQNVTFRCDPISEHNRLYWYRQTLGQGPEFLTYFQNEAQLEKSRLLSDRFSAERPKGSFSTLEIQRTEQGDSAMYLCASTRQGTEAFFGQGTRLTVV.

The table lists this clonotype with a few counts. The V call is TRBV29-1, the J call TRBJ2-5; the D gene is possibly TRBD1 (6 bases). CDR1 is SQVTM, CDR2 ANQGSEA, per germline. Trimming removed 5 bases from V and 7 bases from J, with 17 bases in between. This CDR3 spans 13 amino acids. The CDR3 DNA follows: TGCAGCGTTCAGGACAGAGCTGCTCGGACCCAGTACTTC. Translated: CSVQDRAARTQYF.

This clonotype was observed a handful of times. The CDR3 sequence: CSARAQGGNQPQHF. Here the CDR3 DNA reads TGCAGTGCTAGAGCTCAGGGAGGCAATCAGCCCCAGCATTTT. V gene TRBV20-1 combines with J gene TRBJ1-5; a possible D gene is TRBD1 (5 bases). V gave up 1 base and J gave up 2 bases, with 9 bases separating them. Germline CDR1 and CDR2: DFQATT and SNEGSKA (reference sequence). The CDR3 extends over 14 amino acids.

The chain combines TRBV6-5 with TRBJ2-3, with TRBD1 matching over 11 bases. The germline V gene encodes CDR1 MNHEY and CDR2 SVGAGI. The CDR3 is 17 amino acids. The V gene end was trimmed by 2 bases and the J gene end by 3 bases; junction bases not matched to a gene: 7. Here the CDR3 reads CASSYLGQGGLTDTQYF. The CDR3 bases are TGTGCCAGCAGTTACCTGGGACAGGGGGGCCTTACAGATACGCAGTATTTT.

This chain joins TRBV20-1 and TRBJ2-7, with 7 bases that match TRBD1. Germline CDR1 DFQATT, CDR2 SNEGSKA (reference sequence). The V and J ends lost 5 bases and 2 bases, in that order; junction bases with no gene match: 21. This CDR3 has 18 residues. DNA for the CDR3: TGCAGTGCTTACAATACAGGGGAAGAAAACCCGAGAACCTACGAGCAGTACTTC. It translates to CSAYNTGEENPRTYEQYF.